This TCR beta chain is from a study of T-cell memory formation after mild COVID-19. Broader study findings: Pre-infection memory carried some responding clones, suggesting that cross-reactive memory joined.

One entry per CDR3 protein results from TCRdb running MiXCR on the 5' RACE reads. The data hold roughly 400,000 distinct CDR3 sequences, with approximately 24% observed a single time. V was clipped by 6 bases and J by 4 bases; unmatched bases: 6. Germline CDR1 is DFQATT and CDR2 is SNEGSKA (reference sequence). The CDR3 covers 13 residues. To note about this clonotype: Its antigen remains unidentified.

The sequence was collected from an adult woman who had mild COVID-19 (a few samples of this study predate the infection). Cell type and time point are not known. The chain has TRBV20-1 and TRBJ2-7; 10 nucleotides agree with TRBD2. Specimen: PBMCs or a T cell subset sorted from them (not recorded which). The CDR3 is CSAPTSGLYEQYF. The CDR3 coding sequence is TGCAGTGCCCCGACTAGCGGGCTATACGAGCAGTACTTC.